This TCR beta chain is drawn from a study of shared clonotypes between healthy human individuals. Findings of the study overall: The represented genetic and exposure-history diversity was limited by the small number of donors.

The CDR3 contains 14 residues. V gave up 2 bases and J gave up 9 bases; unmatched junction bases: 6. The germline V gene has CDR1 WSHSY and CDR2 SAAADI. A word on this clone: The antigen remains undetermined.

Profiling relied on immunoSEQ multiplex PCR, and the TCRdb table lists in-frame clones only, not all of them. The sample lists roughly 1,800,000 clones, over 85% occurring once. Positively selected for CCR7, the CD45RO-negative cells used as naive CD8 cells excluded terminally differentiated effector memory CD45RA+ cells. This TCR was recovered from a man aged 18-30 years in good health. Sequencing used naive CD8+ T cells sorted from blood. The J gene is TRBJ2-1, the V gene TRBV10-2, with 8 bases aligning to TRBD1. The CDR3 protein is CASSEGQGRGEQFF. CDR3 in DNA: TGCGCCAGCAGTGAGGGACAGGGTCGGGGTGAGCAGTTCTTC.